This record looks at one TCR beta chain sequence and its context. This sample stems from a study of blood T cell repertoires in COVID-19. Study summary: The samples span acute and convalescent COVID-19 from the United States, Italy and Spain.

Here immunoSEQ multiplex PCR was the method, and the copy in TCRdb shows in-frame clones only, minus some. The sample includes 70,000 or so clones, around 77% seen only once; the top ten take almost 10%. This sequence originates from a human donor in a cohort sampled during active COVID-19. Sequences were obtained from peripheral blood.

The CDR3 region is CASSRRGFNEQYF. In DNA, the CDR3 is TGTGCCAGCAGCCGACGGGGTTTCAACGAGCAGTACTTC. V and J are TRBV5-4 and TRBJ2-7; tentatively, D is TRBD2 (5 bases). Germline values: CDR1 SGHNT, CDR2 YYREEE (reference sequence). This CDR3 spans 13 amino acids. V dropped 4 bases and J dropped 5 bases, with 13 bases sitting between them.